The T cell receptor (beta chain) described here comes from a study of T cell responses to AZD1222 COVID-19 vaccine. Points from the study as a whole: Spike-specific TCR repertoires showed rising breadth and depth after two AZD1222 doses.

Between the trimmed V and J ends, which lost 2 bases and 1 base, there was a span of 20 bases. Looked up from germline, CDR1 is MNHEY and CDR2 is SVGEGT. The CDR3 spans 18 residues. The table came from immunoSEQ multiplex PCR; TCRdb's copy has only in-frame clones and leaves some out. This sample has more than 100,000 clones, with 88% found just once. A note on this clone: Its target is unknown.

This TCR was sampled from an adult in good health. The input for sequencing was peripheral blood, taken on day 0 of AZD1222 vaccination. V usage is TRBV6-2 or TRBV6-3 and J usage is TRBJ1-2; a weak D match, TRBD1 (6 bases). The CDR3 loop reads CASSYPIRTVNRNYGYTF. The DNA of the CDR3 is TGTGCCAGCAGTTACCCTATTAGGACAGTGAACCGTAACTATGGCTACACCTTC.